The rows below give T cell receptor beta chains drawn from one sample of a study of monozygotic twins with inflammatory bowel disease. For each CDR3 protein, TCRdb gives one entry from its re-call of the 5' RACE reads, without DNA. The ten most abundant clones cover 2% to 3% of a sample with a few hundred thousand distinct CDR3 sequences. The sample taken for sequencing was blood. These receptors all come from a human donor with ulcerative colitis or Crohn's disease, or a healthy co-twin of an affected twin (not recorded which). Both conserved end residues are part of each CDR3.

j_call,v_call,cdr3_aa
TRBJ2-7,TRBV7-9,CASSPPTYEQYF
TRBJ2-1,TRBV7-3,CASSSGTANYNEQFF
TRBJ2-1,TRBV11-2,CASSLVGLAFYSYNEQFF
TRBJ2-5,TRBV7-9,CASSPPARDHSKETQYF
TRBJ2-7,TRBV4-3,CASSQGGTSGYEQYF
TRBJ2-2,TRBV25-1,CASTTLVGGELFF
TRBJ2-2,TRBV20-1,CSASRHGGGGTGELFF
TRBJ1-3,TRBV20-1,CSAKGPGTIYF
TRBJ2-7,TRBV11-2,CASSLAGGTGTYEQYF
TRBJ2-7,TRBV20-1,CSARALAATYEQYF
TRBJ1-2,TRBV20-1,CSASSQGQVDNYGYTF
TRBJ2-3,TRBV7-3,CASSLTFASGSKTDTQYF
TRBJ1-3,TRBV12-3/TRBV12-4,CASSIRQGAGNTIYF
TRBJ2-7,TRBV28,CASRAGDLAYEQYF
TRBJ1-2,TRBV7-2,CASSLSPSGANYGYTF
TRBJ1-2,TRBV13,CASSLIGDRGRSRYGYTF
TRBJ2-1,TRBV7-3,CASSLEVPLRWAGSSYNEQFF
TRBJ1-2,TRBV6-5,CASSYSRTGVGYTF
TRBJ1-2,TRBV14,CASSPKWDGIYGYTF
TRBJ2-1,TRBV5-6,CASSSPLTGFIYNEQFF
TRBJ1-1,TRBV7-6,CASSLIVRGGIGMGDTEAFF
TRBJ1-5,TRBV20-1,CSAIQTAREAQHF
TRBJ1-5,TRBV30,CAWTGQGGSNQPQHF
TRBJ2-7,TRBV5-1,CASSLATGGPSYEQYF
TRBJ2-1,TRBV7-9,CASDFALGEQFF
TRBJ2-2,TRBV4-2,CASSRGSGELFF
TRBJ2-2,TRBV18,CASSESVGELFF
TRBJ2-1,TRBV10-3,CAISDGALSYNEQFF
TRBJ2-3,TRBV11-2,CASSLGGGRPQYF